This T cell receptor beta chain was found in a study of blood T cell repertoires in COVID-19. Overall study context: Spain, Italy and the United States supplied samples that represented acute and convalescent COVID-19.

Profiled with immunoSEQ multiplex PCR; TCRdb holds only in-frame clones, not every one. Of 150,000 to 200,000 clones in the sample, 90% were seen once. This clone has only one observation. Germline V gives CDR1 MNHEY, CDR2 SVGEGT. This CDR3 is 17 amino acids long. V was pared by 2 bases and J by 7 bases, with 21 bases between. The source is a man in his sixties with active or convalescent COVID-19. The rearrangement joins TRBV6-2 or TRBV6-3 to TRBJ1-5, with D perhaps TRBD1 (6 bases). The sample was peripheral blood. CDR3 sequence (DNA): TGTGCCAGCAGTTACGAGGTTGGGGGCCTCGTCGGGCAGCCCCAGCATTTT. Protein sequence: CASSYEVGGLVGQPQHF.